These 4 T cell receptor beta chains were sequenced from one sample in a study of T cells in narcolepsy. Libraries were prepared by immunoSEQ multiplex PCR; TCRdb keeps only in-frame clonotypes and omits some of them. The sample records tens of thousands of clones, approximately 90% being singletons. Sequences were obtained from CD45RA- memory CD4+ T cells from PBMCs. The source is a human donor with narcolepsy.

The genes are TRBV5-1 and TRBJ2-1; TRBD1 is a possible D gene (6 bases). Trimming shortened V by 7 bases and J by 4 bases, and 15 bases separated the two germline ends. The CDR3 covers 14 residues. Per germline, CDR1 SGHRS and CDR2 YFSETQ. CDR3 loop: CASARDTDYNEQFF. The CDR3 nucleotides read TGCGCCAGCGCCCGGGACACAGATTACAATGAGCAGTTCTTC.

The genes are TRBV6-1 and TRBJ2-3, with 7 bases lining up with TRBD1. V shed 5 bases, J shed 2 bases, and the junction held 7 bases outside the gene matches. CDR3 size: 15 residues. Germline values: CDR1 MNHNS, CDR2 SASEGT. CDR3 nucleotides: TGTGCCAGCAGTAGAGACAGGGCCCTCACAGATACGCAGTATTTT. This translates into CASSRDRALTDTQYF.

The chain combines TRBV4-1 with TRBJ1-3; 8 bases are shared with TRBD1. The CDR3 is 17 residues long. V was clipped by 4 bases and J by 0 bases; unmatched bases: 8. Germline V gene data show CDR1 as MGHRA and CDR2 as YSYEKL. CDR3 DNA sequence: TGCGCCAGCAGCCGAGAGTGCGGACAGGGCTCTGGAAACACCATATATTTT. Translated, it gives CASSRECGQGSGNTIYF.

The V call is TRBV11-3, the J call TRBJ2-2; D is unclear. V was shortened by 8 bases and J by 2 bases, with 6 bases between the two germline ends. This CDR3 is 12 amino acids long. Germline assignment: CDR1 SGHNT and CDR2 YENEEA. The CDR3 loop is CASHSNTGELFF. CDR3 in DNA: TGTGCCAGCCACAGTAACACCGGGGAGCTGTTTTTT.